A single sample is the source of the 22 T cell receptor beta chains below, sequenced in a study of blood T cell repertoires in COVID-19. The repertoire was sequenced with immunoSEQ multiplex PCR; TCRdb's copy has only in-frame clones and lacks some. The sample shows some 28,000 clones, roughly 90% of them seen only once. The specimen sequenced was peripheral blood. The receptors were gathered from a human donor in a cohort sampled during active COVID-19.

The genes are TRBV7-2 and TRBJ1-3, with D perhaps matching TRBD1 (6 bases). This CDR3 comprises 14 residues. Germline lookup yields CDR1 SGHTA and CDR2 FQGNSA. Trimming cost V 5 bases and J 4 bases, with 12 bases left between them. For the CDR3, the DNA is TGTGCCAGCAGCCCCAGGGGATTAGGAAACACCATATATTTT. Amino acids: CASSPRGLGNTIYF.

CDR3 residues: CASSDSGFRTDTQYF. CDR3 nucleotide sequence: TGTGCCAGCAGCGATAGCGGGTTTCGCACAGATACGCAGTATTTT. The V and J genes are TRBV9 and TRBJ2-3; 7 bases fit TRBD2. Germline trimming cut 3 bases from V and 1 base from J; bases unmatched to any gene: 5. Germline V gene data show CDR1 as SGDLS and CDR2 as YYNGEE. There are 15 residues in the CDR3.

CDR3 loop: CASSQDSSTNTEAFF. The CDR3 DNA reads TGTGCCAGCAGTCAAGACAGTAGTACGAACACTGAAGCTTTCTTT. V is TRBV2 and J is TRBJ1-1; tentative D call: TRBD1 (5 bases). Germline CDR1 is SNHLY and CDR2 is FYNNEI. The CDR3 totals 15 residues. The ends were cut back, 5 bases at V and 1 base at J, with 14 bases in the middle.

The V and J genes are TRBV18 and TRBJ1-1; 9 bases agree with TRBD1. V shed 6 bases and J 4 bases; nucleotides not matched to a gene: 12. The CDR3 is 16 amino acids. The germline CDR1 and CDR2 sequences are KGHSH and LQKENI. The CDR3, as DNA: TGTGCCAGCTCCCCCCCCGCCGGACAGGGGTCCACTGAAGCTTTCTTT. It is translated as CASSPPAGQGSTEAFF.

The chain has TRBV7-6 and TRBJ1-3; TRBD1 might be the D (6 bases). V was trimmed by 1 base and J by 2 bases, leaving 12 bases between them. Germline CDR1 and CDR2: SGHVS and FNYEAQ. CDR3 length: 16 amino acids. The CDR3 reads CASSLVPGEPGNTIYF. DNA of the CDR3: TGTGCCAGCAGCTTAGTCCCAGGGGAACCTGGAAACACCATATATTTT.

The V and J genes are TRBV14 and TRBJ2-1, with 9 bases fitting TRBD2. After removal of 4 bases from V and 2 bases from J, the junction contained 3 bases not matched to a gene. The germline V gene has CDR1 SGHDN and CDR2 FVKESK. The CDR3 has 15 amino acids. The CDR3 sequence is CASSLGLAAYNEQFF. The CDR3 nucleotides read TGTGCCAGCAGCCTGGGACTAGCCGCCTACAATGAGCAGTTCTTC.

This chain joins TRBV18 and TRBJ2-3; TRBD1 matches at 7 bases. Germline trimming cut 6 bases from V and 3 bases from J; bases unmatched to any gene: 6. The germline gives CDR1 KGHSH, CDR2 LQKENI. The CDR3 loop spans 14 amino acids. Written as DNA, the CDR3 is TGTGCCAGCTCCCGGACAGGCCGAACAGATACGCAGTATTTT. This codes for CASSRTGRTDTQYF.

About this clone: The same CDR3 also results from other DNA sequences found in this sample. The chain uses TRBV18 and TRBJ1-5, with 7 bases lining up with TRBD1. The V gene end was trimmed by 2 bases and the J gene end by 4 bases; junction bases not matched to a gene: 2. The CDR3 loop spans 14 amino acids. Germline V gene data show CDR1 as KGHSH and CDR2 as LQKENI. CDR3 protein: CASSPRTGNQPQHF. DNA of the CDR3: TGTGCCAGCTCACCAAGGACAGGAAATCAGCCCCAGCATTTT.

This chain joins TRBV29-1 and TRBJ2-1; 8 positions agree with TRBD1. The CDR3 sequence is 13 residues long. Germline CDR1 and CDR2: SQVTM and ANQGSEA. Germline trimming cut 3 bases from V and 4 bases from J; bases unmatched to any gene: 2. The CDR3 nucleotides read TGCAGCGTTGACAGGGGGCCATACAATGAGCAGTTCTTC. The encoded protein is CSVDRGPYNEQFF.

This CDR3 is CASSEAGLGYTF. In DNA, the CDR3 is TGTGCCAGCAGTGAAGCGGGGCTGGGCTACACCTTC. This chain connects TRBV6-1 to TRBJ1-2, with D maybe TRBD1 (5 bases). The CDR3 sequence is 12 residues long. Per germline, CDR1 MNHNS and CDR2 SASEGT. V was pared by 0 bases and J by 8 bases, with 7 bases between.

The CDR3 DNA sequence: TGTGCCAGCAGCCCTTGGGGCGGGGGGCTGAGTGGGGCCAACGTCCTGACTTTC. This sequence encodes CASSPWGGGLSGANVLTF. The chain joins TRBV6-2 or TRBV6-3 to TRBJ2-6; 8 bases line up with TRBD2. Germline V gene data show CDR1 as MNHEY and CDR2 as SVGEGT. This CDR3 spans 18 amino acids. Losses at the gene ends were 6 bases for V and 3 bases for J; bases not matched to a gene: 13.

The chain carries TRBV7-2 and TRBJ1-6, with D tentatively TRBD1 (5 bases). V was clipped by 5 bases and J by 0 bases, with 11 bases between them. Germline V gene sequence: CDR1 SGHTA, CDR2 FQGNSA. The length of the CDR3 is 16 residues. CDR3 DNA: TGTGCCAGCAGCCCGGGGGGGAGCTCCTATAATTCACCCCTCCACTTT. This codes for CASSPGGSSYNSPLHF.

This clone showed up just a few times. The chain couples TRBV5-4 to TRBJ1-6, with D tentatively TRBD1 (6 bases). The V end was cut by 0 bases, the J end by 5 bases, with 6 bases between. The CDR3 covers 14 residues. In germline, CDR1 is SGHNT, CDR2 YYREEE (reference sequence). The CDR3 region is CASSLGQDNSPLHF. In nucleotides, the CDR3 is TGTGCCAGCAGCTTGGGACAGGATAATTCACCCCTCCACTTT.

The V call is TRBV11-2, the J call TRBJ2-7, with D maybe TRBD1 (5 bases). Germline CDR1 and CDR2: SGHAT and FQNNGV. The V gene lost 6 bases and the J gene lost 2 bases, with 8 bases spanning the gap. The CDR3 has 12 amino acids. This chain's CDR3 is CASSRQTYEQYF. CDR3 DNA: TGTGCCAGCAGTCGACAGACCTACGAGCAGTACTTC.

The table lists this clone with a count of one. The chain links TRBV3-1 (or the pseudogene TRBV3-2) to TRBJ1-2; 9 nucleotides agree with TRBD1. Germline trimming cut 5 bases from V and 6 bases from J; bases unmatched to any gene: 4. Germline values: CDR1 LGHDT, CDR2 YNNKEL (reference sequence). The CDR3 loop spans 13 amino acids. As DNA, the CDR3 is TGTGCCAGCAGCAAACAGGGGGCTGATGGCTACACCTTC. This translates into CASSKQGADGYTF.

The rearrangement links TRBV15 to TRBJ1-2, with 11 positions matching TRBD1. The V gene's germline CDR1 is LNHNV and CDR2 YYDKDF (reference sequence). With 0 bases clipped from V and 4 bases from J, the junction kept 4 bases outside the gene matches. This CDR3 contains 16 residues. The CDR3 sequence is CATSRDRTGGTYGYTF. As DNA, the CDR3 is TGTGCCACCAGCAGAGACCGGACAGGGGGCACCTATGGCTACACCTTC.

This CDR3 is CASRRGGRDGGNTIYF. In DNA form, the CDR3 reads TGTGCCAGCAGAAGGGGAGGGAGGGACGGTGGAAACACCATATATTTT. The V call is TRBV7-8, the J call TRBJ1-3, with D maybe TRBD1 (5 bases). CDR1 and CDR2 (germline): SGHVS, FQNEAQ. The CDR3 runs 16 residues. V lost 6 bases and J 3 bases, leaving 18 bases between the germline ends.

This sequence joins TRBV5-1 and TRBJ2-1, with D possibly matching TRBD2 (6 bases). Germline assignment: CDR1 SGHRS and CDR2 YFSETQ. The length of the CDR3 is 15 residues. V lost 0 bases and J 0 bases, leaving 7 bases between the germline ends. The CDR3 DNA sequence: TGCGCCAGCAGCTTGGTTAGCGGCTCCTACAATGAGCAGTTCTTC. Translation: CASSLVSGSYNEQFF.

This sequence joins TRBV6-5 and TRBJ1-2; the D is unclear. Deletions cut 6 bases from V and 4 bases from J, with 12 bases between. Germline V gives CDR1 MNHEY, CDR2 SVGAGI. There are 13 residues in the CDR3. CDR3 bases: TGTGCCAGCAGCGGAGTTCCCGGCTATGGCTACACCTTC. It encodes CASSGVPGYGYTF.

This clone was recorded once. V is TRBV7-2 and J is TRBJ2-1; 14 positions agree with TRBD2. CDR1 and CDR2 from the germline V gene are SGHTA and FQGNSA. This CDR3 is 17 amino acids long. Trimming removed 5 bases from V and 5 bases from J; junction bases left unmatched: 8. CDR3 coding DNA: TGTGCCAGCAGCCTCCTACTGACTAGCGGGGGGGACAATGAGCAGTTCTTC. Its protein product is CASSLLLTSGGDNEQFF.

The CDR3, as DNA: TGTGCCAGCTCACCCCCCTGGGGCCCTCTGATGGACGAGCAGTACTTC. Protein: CASSPPWGPLMDEQYF. This chain uses TRBV18 with TRBJ2-7; D perhaps matches TRBD1 (5 bases). V lost 3 bases to trimming and J lost 5 bases, with 20 bases between them. CDR3 size: 16 residues. The germline gives CDR1 KGHSH, CDR2 LQKENI.

In this sample, this clone turned up once. The chain combines TRBV3-1 (or the pseudogene TRBV3-2) with TRBJ2-1; 9 nucleotides align to TRBD1. This CDR3 contains 16 residues. V was clipped by 5 bases and J by 4 bases; unmatched bases: 9. Germline-derived CDR1 and CDR2 are LGHDT and YNNKEL (reference sequence). CDR3 coding DNA: TGTGCCAGCAGCTCCCATCGGACAGGGGTGTACAATGAGCAGTTCTTC. This encodes CASSSHRTGVYNEQFF.